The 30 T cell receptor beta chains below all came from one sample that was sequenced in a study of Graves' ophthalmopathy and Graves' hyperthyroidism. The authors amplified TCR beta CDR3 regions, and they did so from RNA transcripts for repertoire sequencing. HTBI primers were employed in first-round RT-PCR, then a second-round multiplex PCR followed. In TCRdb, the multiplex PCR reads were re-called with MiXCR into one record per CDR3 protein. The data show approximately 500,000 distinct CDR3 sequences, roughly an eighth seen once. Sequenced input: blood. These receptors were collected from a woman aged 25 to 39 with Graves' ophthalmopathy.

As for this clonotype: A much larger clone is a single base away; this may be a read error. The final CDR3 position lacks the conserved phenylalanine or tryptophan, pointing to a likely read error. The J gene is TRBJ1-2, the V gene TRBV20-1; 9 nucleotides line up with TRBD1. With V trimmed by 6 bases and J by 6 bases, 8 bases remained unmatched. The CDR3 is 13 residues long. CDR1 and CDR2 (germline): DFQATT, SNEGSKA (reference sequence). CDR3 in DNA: TGCAGTGCGACCCGGGACAGGGCTGATGGCTACACCTAC. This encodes CSATRDRADGYTY.

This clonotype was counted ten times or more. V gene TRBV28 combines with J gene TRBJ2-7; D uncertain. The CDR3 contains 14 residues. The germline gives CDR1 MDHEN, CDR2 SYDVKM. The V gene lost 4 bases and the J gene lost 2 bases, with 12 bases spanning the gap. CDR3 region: CASSSPTVPYEQYF. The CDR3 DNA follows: TGTGCCAGCAGTTCACCCACCGTACCCTACGAGCAGTACTTC.

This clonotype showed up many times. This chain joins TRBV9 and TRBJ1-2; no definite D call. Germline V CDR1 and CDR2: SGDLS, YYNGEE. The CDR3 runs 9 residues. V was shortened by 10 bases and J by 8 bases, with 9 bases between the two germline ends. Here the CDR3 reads CADGEGYTF. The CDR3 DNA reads TGTGCCGACGGGGAGGGCTACACCTTC.

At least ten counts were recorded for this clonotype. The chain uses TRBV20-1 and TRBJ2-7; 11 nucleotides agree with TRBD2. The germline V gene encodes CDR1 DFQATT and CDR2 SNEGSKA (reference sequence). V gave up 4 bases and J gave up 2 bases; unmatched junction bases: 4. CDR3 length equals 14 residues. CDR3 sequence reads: CSANSGRGTYEQYF. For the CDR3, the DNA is TGCAGTGCTAATAGCGGGAGGGGAACCTACGAGCAGTACTTC.

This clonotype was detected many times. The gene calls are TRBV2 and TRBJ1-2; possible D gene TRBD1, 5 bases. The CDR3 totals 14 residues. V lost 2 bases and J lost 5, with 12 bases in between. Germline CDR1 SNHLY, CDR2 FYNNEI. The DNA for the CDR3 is TGTGCCAGCAGTGAATCGTGGGGCCGGTATGGCTACACCTTC. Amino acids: CASSESWGRYGYTF.

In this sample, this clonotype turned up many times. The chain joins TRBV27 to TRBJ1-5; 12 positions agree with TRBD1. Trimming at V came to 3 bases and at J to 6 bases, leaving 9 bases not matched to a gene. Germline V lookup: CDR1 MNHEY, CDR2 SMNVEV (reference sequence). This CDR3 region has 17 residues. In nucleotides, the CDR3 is TGTGCCAGCAGTTTGAGGGCCGGGACAGGGGGCGGTCAGCCCCAGCATTTT. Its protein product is CASSLRAGTGGGQPQHF.

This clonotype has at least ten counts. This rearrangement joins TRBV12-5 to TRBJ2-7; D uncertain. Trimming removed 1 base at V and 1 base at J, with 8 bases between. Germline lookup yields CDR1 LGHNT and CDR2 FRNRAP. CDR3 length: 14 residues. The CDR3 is CASGLEDGSYEQYF. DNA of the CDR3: TGTGCTAGTGGTTTGGAAGACGGTTCCTACGAGCAGTACTTC.

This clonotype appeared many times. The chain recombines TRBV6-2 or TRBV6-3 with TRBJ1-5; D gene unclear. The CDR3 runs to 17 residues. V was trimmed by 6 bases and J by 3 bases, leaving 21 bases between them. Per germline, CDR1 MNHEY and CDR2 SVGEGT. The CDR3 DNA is TGTGCCAGCAGCACAACCCGACGCCGGGAACTCAATCAGCCCCAGCATTTT. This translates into CASSTTRRRELNQPQHF.

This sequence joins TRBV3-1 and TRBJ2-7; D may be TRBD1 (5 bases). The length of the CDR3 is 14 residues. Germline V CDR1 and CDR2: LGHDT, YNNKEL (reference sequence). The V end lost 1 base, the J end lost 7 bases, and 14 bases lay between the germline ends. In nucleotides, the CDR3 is TGTGCCAGCAGCCAAGGCGCTTATTCAGGGGAGCAGTACTTC. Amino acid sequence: CASSQGAYSGEQYF.

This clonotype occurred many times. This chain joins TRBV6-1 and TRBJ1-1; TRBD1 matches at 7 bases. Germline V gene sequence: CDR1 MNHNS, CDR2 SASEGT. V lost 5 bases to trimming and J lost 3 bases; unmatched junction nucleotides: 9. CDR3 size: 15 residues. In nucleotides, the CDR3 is TGTGCCAGCAGTCAGGCTCCGGGACAGTACACTGAAGCTTTCTTT. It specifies CASSQAPGQYTEAFF.

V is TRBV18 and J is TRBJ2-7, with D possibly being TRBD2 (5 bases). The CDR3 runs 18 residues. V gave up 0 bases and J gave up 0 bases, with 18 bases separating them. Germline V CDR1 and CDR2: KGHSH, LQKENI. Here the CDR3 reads CASSPPRFAGLSSYEQYF. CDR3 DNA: TGTGCCAGCTCACCACCAAGGTTTGCGGGTCTGAGCTCCTACGAGCAGTACTTC.

The CDR3 spells CASSQDAGITWYEQYF. DNA for the CDR3: TGCGCCAGCAGCCAAGACGCAGGAATTACCTGGTACGAGCAGTACTTC. The chain joins TRBV4-1 to TRBJ2-7; D not resolved. The CDR3 spans 16 residues. Trimming removed 0 bases from V and 4 bases from J, with 16 bases in between. The germline gives CDR1 MGHRA, CDR2 YSYEKL.

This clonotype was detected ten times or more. The CDR3 region has the DNA TGTGCCAGCAGCCCCCAACTGACGCGGTGGACAACCTTCTATGGCTACACCTTC. This translates into CASSPQLTRWTTFYGYTF. The rearrangement joins TRBV7-2 to TRBJ1-2; D may be TRBD1 (5 bases). Germline V CDR1 and CDR2: SGHTA, FQGNSA. This CDR3 has 18 amino acids. Trimming took off 5 bases at V and 4 bases at J, with 26 bases between the two ends.

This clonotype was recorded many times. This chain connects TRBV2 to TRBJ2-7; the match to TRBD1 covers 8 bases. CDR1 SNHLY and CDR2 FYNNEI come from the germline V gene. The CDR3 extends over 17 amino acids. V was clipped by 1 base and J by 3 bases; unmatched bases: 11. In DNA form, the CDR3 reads TGTGCCAGCAGTGAAGGCGGACAGGGAAGGGCCCACTACGAGCAGTACTTC. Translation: CASSEGGQGRAHYEQYF.

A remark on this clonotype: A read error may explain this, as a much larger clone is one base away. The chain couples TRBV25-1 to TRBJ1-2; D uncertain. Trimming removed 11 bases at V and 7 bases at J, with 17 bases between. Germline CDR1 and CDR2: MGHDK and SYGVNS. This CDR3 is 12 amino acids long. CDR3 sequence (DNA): TGTGCCGGCAACCTCACCCCAGCTGGCTACACCTTC. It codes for CAGNLTPAGYTF.

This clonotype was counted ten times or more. CDR3 DNA: TGCGCCAGCCGCTGGGACAGCCCCTACGAGCAGTACTTC. Protein: CASRWDSPYEQYF. This rearrangement joins TRBV5-1 to TRBJ2-7; 7 bases line up with TRBD1. CDR3 length: 13 amino acids. The V gene's germline CDR1 is SGHRS and CDR2 YFSETQ. J lost 2 bases, V lost 7 bases, and 6 bases had no gene match.

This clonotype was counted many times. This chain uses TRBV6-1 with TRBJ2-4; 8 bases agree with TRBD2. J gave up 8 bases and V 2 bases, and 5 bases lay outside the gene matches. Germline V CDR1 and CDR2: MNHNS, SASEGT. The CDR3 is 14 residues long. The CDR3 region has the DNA TGTGCCAGCAGTGAATTTAGCGGGGCTGACATTCAGTACTTC. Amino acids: CASSEFSGADIQYF.

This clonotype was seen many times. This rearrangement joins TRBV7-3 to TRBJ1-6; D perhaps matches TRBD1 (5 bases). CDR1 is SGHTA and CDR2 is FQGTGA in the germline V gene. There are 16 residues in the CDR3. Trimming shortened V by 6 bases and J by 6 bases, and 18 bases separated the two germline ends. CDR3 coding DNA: TGTGCCAGCAGTTCTACAGGACGAGGAGCTAATTCACCCCTCCACTTT. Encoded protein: CASSSTGRGANSPLHF. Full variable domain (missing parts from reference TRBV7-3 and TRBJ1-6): GAGVSQTPSNKVTEKGKYVELRCDPISGHTALYWYRQSLGQGPEFLIYFQGTGAADDSGLPNDRFFAVRPEGSVSTLKIQRTERGDSAVYLCASSSTGRGANSPLHFGNGTRLTVT.

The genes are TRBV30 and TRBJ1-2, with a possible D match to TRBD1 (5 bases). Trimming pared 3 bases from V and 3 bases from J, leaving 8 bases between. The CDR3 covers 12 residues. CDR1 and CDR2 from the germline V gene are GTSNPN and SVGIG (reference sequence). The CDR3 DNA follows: TGTGCCTGGAGCCTACAGGACTATGGCTACACCTTC. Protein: CAWSLQDYGYTF.

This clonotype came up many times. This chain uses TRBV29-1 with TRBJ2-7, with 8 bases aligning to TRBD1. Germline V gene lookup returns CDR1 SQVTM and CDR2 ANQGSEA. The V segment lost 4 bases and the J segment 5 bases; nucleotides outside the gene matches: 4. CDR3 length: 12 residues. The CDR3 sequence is CSVGTGYHEQYF. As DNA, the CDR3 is TGCAGCGTTGGGACAGGGTACCACGAGCAGTACTTC.

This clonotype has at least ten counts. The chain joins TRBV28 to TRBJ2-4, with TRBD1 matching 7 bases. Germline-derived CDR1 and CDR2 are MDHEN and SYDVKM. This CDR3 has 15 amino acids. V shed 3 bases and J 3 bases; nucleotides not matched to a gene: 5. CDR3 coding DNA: TGTGCCAGCAGTTTCCCCGGGACAGTCAAAAACATTCAGTACTTC. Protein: CASSFPGTVKNIQYF.

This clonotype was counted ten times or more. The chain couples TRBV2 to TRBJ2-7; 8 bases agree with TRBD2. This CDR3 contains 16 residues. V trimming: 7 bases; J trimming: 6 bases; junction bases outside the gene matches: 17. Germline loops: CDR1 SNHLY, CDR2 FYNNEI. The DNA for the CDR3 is TGTGCCAGCACCGAAGGGGGGACTAGGACTAGCTTCGAGCAGTACTTC. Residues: CASTEGGTRTSFEQYF.

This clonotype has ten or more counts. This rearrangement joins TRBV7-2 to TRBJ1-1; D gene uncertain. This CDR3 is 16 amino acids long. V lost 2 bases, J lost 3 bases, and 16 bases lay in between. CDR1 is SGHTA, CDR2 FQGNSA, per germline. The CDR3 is CASSLPTRGEDTEAFF. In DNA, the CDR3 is TGTGCCAGCAGCTTACCGACACGGGGAGAGGACACTGAAGCTTTCTTT.

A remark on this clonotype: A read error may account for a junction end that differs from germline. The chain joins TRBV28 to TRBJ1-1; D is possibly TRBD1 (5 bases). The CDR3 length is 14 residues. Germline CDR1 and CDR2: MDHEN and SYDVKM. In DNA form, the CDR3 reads TGTGCCGGCAGTTTATGGGTCGGGGCAGCTGAAGCTTTCTTT. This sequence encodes CAGSLWVGAAEAFF.

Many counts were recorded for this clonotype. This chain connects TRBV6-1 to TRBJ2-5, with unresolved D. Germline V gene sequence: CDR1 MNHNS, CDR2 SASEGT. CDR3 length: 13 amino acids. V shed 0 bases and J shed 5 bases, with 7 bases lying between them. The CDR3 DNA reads TGTGCCAGCAGTGAAGCCCCACGGGAGACCCAGTACTTC. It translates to CASSEAPRETQYF.

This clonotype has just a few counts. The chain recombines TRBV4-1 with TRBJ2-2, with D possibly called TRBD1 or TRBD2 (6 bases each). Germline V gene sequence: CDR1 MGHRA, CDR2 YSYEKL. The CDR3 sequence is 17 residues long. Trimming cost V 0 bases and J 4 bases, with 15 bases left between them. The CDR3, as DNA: TGCGCCAGCAGCCAAGATCTGGCGGGACACCCCACCGGGGAGCTGTTTTTT. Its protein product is CASSQDLAGHPTGELFF.

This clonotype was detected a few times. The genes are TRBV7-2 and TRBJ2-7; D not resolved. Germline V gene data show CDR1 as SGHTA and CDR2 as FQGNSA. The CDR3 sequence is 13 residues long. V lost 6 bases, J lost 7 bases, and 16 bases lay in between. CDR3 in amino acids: CASRSVEFSEQYF. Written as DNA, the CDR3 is TGTGCCAGCAGATCTGTGGAATTCAGTGAGCAGTACTTC.

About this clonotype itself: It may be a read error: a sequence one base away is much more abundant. CDR3 in DNA: TGTGCCAGCAGTATAGGGCGGGGAGGAGATAGCAATCAGCCCCTGCATTTT. As protein: CASSIGRGGDSNQPLHF. This chain uses TRBV27 with TRBJ1-5; D is unclear. The CDR3 loop spans 17 amino acids. Per the germline V gene, CDR1 is MNHEY and CDR2 is SMNVEV (reference sequence).

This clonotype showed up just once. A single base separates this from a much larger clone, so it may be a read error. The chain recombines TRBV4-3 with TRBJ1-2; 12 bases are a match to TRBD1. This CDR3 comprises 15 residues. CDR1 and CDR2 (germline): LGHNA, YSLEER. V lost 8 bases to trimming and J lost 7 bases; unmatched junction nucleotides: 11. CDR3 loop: CASCSPGQGAAGYTF. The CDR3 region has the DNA TGCGCCAGCTGTTCCCCGGGACAGGGGGCGGCTGGCTACACCTTC.

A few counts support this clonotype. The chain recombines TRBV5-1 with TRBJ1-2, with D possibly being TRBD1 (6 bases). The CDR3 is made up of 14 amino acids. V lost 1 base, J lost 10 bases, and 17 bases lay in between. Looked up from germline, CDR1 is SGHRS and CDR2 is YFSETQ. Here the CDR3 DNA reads TGCGCCAGCAGCTTGTATGTGACAGGAACCCACTACACCTTC. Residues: CASSLYVTGTHYTF. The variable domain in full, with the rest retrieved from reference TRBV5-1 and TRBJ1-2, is KAGVTQTPRYLIKTRGQQVTLSCSPISGHRSVSWYQQTPGQGLQFLFEYFSETQRNKGNFPGRFSGRQFSNSRSEMNVSTLELGDSALYLCASSLYVTGTHYTFGSGTRLTVV.